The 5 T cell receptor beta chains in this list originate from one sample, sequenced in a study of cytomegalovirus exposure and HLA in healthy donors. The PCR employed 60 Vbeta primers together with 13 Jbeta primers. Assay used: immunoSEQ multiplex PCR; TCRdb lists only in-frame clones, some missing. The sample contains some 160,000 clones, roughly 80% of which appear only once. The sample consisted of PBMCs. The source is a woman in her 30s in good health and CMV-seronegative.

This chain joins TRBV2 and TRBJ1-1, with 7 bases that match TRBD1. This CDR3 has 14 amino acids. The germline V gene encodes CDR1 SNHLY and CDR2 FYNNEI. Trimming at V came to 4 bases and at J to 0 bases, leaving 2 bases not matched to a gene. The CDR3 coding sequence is TGTGCCAGCAGTGTCCAGGGGGTGAACACTGAAGCTTTCTTT. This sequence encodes CASSVQGVNTEAFF.

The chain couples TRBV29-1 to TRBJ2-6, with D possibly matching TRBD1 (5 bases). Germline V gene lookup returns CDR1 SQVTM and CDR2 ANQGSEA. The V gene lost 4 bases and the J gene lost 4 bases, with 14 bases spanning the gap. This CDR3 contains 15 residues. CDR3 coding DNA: TGCAGCGTTGGATTTAGGGGTAGCGGGGCCAACGTCCTGACTTTC. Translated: CSVGFRGSGANVLTF.

In DNA form, the CDR3 reads TGTGCCTGGTGCAGGGATGATGGCGAGCAGTACTTC. Amino acid sequence: CAWCRDDGEQYF. This chain links TRBV30 with TRBJ2-7; D is perhaps TRBD1 (5 bases). The CDR3 has 12 amino acids. Trimming took off 5 bases at V and 6 bases at J, with 14 bases between the two ends. Germline values: CDR1 GTSNPN, CDR2 SVGIG (reference sequence).

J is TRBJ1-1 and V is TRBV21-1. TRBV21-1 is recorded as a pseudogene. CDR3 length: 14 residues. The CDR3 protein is CASTAARVNTEAFF. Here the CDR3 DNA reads TGTGCCAGCACCGCCGCGAGGGTGAACACTGAAGCTTTCTTT.

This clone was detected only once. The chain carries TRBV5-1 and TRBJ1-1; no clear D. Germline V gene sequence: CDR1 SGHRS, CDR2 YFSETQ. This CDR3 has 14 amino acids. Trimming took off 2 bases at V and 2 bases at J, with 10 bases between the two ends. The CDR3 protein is CASSFGLTNTEAFF. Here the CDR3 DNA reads TGCGCCAGCAGCTTCGGGTTAACCAACACTGAAGCTTTCTTT.